This T cell receptor (beta chain) was sequenced in a study of blood T cell repertoires in COVID-19. CDR3 length equals 13 residues. The germline V and J ends were trimmed by 4 bases and 12 bases, with 13 bases remaining between them. Method: immunoSEQ multiplex PCR; TCRdb's copy keeps in-frame clones and lacks some. The table lists under 200,000 clones, 90% of them singletons. Source material: peripheral blood. This clonotype originated in a man over 45 with acute or convalescent COVID-19. This chain links TRBV12-3 or TRBV12-4 with TRBJ1-6, with a tentative D call TRBD1 (5 bases). Written as DNA, the CDR3 is TGTGCCAGCAGTTCCAAGGACAATCAACCCCTCCACTTT. Protein product: CASSSKDNQPLHF.